This is a list of T cell receptor beta chains from one sample in a study of T cell responses to AZD1222 COVID-19 vaccine. Measured with immunoSEQ multiplex PCR; TCRdb has only the in-frame clones, and not every one. The top ten hold 1% to 1.5% of the sample, which has approximately 100,000 clones, just over 90% seen once. The sequencing here drew on peripheral blood, taken on day 0 of AZD1222 vaccination. Receptors originate from an adult in good health. CDR3s include the opening cysteine and the closing phenylalanine or tryptophan. D genes are given only for firm matches. Some rows mark clone size as missing; the rest say once, few, many or name a class of expanded clone.

V gene: TRBV24-1
clone size: .
J gene: TRBJ1-2
D gene: .
CDR3 protein: CATSDWGREFSGYTF
CDR3 DNA: TGTGCCACCAGTGATTGGGGCAGGGAGTTCTCTGGCTACACCTTC

V gene: TRBV18
clone size: few
J gene: TRBJ1-1
D gene: .
CDR3 protein: CASSRPAEDTEAFF
CDR3 DNA: TGTGCCAGCTCCCGACCGGCCGAAGACACTGAAGCTTTCTTT

V gene: TRBV2
clone size: .
J gene: TRBJ2-5
D gene: .
CDR3 protein: CARGEGDEETQYF
CDR3 DNA: TGTGCCAGGGGCGAGGGTGATGAAGAGACCCAGTACTTC

V gene: TRBV28
clone size: once
J gene: TRBJ2-3
D gene: TRBD2
CDR3 protein: CASTVAGGYTDTQYF
CDR3 DNA: TGTGCCAGCACCGTAGCGGGGGGGTACACAGATACGCAGTATTTT

V gene: TRBV5-6
clone size: .
J gene: TRBJ2-7
D gene: TRBD2
CDR3 protein: CASSLGGLGYEQYF
CDR3 DNA: TGTGCCAGCAGCTTGGGGGGACTAGGCTACGAGCAGTACTTC

V gene: TRBV9
clone size: .
J gene: TRBJ2-5
D gene: .
CDR3 protein: CASGGTNQETQYF
CDR3 DNA: TGTGCCAGCGGCGGGACCAACCAAGAGACCCAGTACTTC

V gene: TRBV5-1
clone size: .
J gene: TRBJ2-3
D gene: .
CDR3 protein: CASSLRAGVGTDTQYF
CDR3 DNA: TGCGCCAGCAGCTTGCGCGCCGGGGTGGGCACAGATACGCAGTATTTT

V gene: TRBV6-4
clone size: once
J gene: TRBJ1-2
D gene: TRBD1
CDR3 protein: CASSDGTGVYGYTF
CDR3 DNA: TGTGCCAGCAGTGACGGGACAGGGGTGTATGGCTACACCTTC

V gene: TRBV12-3/TRBV12-4
clone size: .
J gene: TRBJ1-1
D gene: .
CDR3 protein: CASSYTEGEAFF
CDR3 DNA: TGTGCCAGCAGTTATACAGAAGGTGAAGCTTTCTTT

V gene: TRBV10-2
clone size: .
J gene: TRBJ1-2
D gene: TRBD1
CDR3 protein: CASTENRGRDYGYTF
CDR3 DNA: TGCGCCAGCACCGAAAACAGGGGCCGGGACTATGGCTACACCTTC

V gene: TRBV28
clone size: .
J gene: TRBJ1-4
D gene: .
CDR3 protein: CASSSWTGNEKLFF
CDR3 DNA: TGTGCCAGCAGTTCTTGGACCGGTAATGAAAAACTGTTTTTT

V gene: TRBV7-9
clone size: .
J gene: TRBJ1-1
D gene: .
CDR3 protein: CAGSKGEGPLGAFF
CDR3 DNA: TGTGCCGGATCTAAAGGGGAGGGCCCACTGGGGGCTTTCTTT

V gene: TRBV21-1
clone size: once
J gene: TRBJ2-7
D gene: .
CDR3 protein: CASSKAAAESSYEQYF
CDR3 DNA: TGTGCCAGCAGCAAAGCGGCAGCAGAGAGCTCCTACGAGCAGTACTTC

V gene: TRBV7-2
clone size: .
J gene: TRBJ1-3
D gene: .
CDR3 protein: CASSLMRLGRGSGNTIYF
CDR3 DNA: TGTGCCAGCAGCTTGATGAGGCTGGGTAGGGGCTCTGGAAACACCATATATTTT

V gene: TRBV7-9
clone size: .
J gene: TRBJ2-5
D gene: .
CDR3 protein: CASSFVTGSSGGETQYF
CDR3 DNA: TGTGCCAGCAGCTTTGTAACAGGCTCCTCCGGAGGGGAGACCCAGTACTTC

V gene: TRBV6-4
clone size: .
J gene: TRBJ2-1
D gene: TRBD2
CDR3 protein: CASSDSTSGGHEQFF
CDR3 DNA: TGTGCCAGCAGTGACTCGACTAGCGGGGGTCATGAGCAGTTCTTC

V gene: TRBV30
clone size: .
J gene: TRBJ1-1
D gene: .
CDR3 protein: CAWTRGGLGTEAFF
CDR3 DNA: TGTGCCTGGACACGGGGAGGACTGGGCACTGAAGCTTTCTTT

V gene: TRBV18
clone size: .
J gene: TRBJ2-4
D gene: .
CDR3 protein: CASSPGFGDIQYF
CDR3 DNA: TGTGCCAGCTCACCGGGGTTCGGGGACATTCAGTACTTC

V gene: TRBV7-9
clone size: .
J gene: TRBJ2-3
D gene: TRBD2
CDR3 protein: CASSQVAGGPGTDTQYF
CDR3 DNA: TGTGCCAGCAGCCAAGTGGCGGGGGGGCCAGGGACAGATACGCAGTATTTT

V gene: TRBV7-9
clone size: .
J gene: TRBJ2-7
D gene: .
CDR3 protein: CASSLVQGIAYEQYF
CDR3 DNA: TGTGCCAGCAGCTTAGTGCAGGGTATAGCCTACGAGCAGTACTTC

V gene: TRBV5-1
clone size: .
J gene: TRBJ2-5
D gene: .
CDR3 protein: CASSLLGDQETQYF
CDR3 DNA: TGCGCCAGCAGCTTGCTGGGGGACCAAGAGACCCAGTACTTC

V gene: TRBV18
clone size: .
J gene: TRBJ1-3
D gene: TRBD1
CDR3 protein: CASSQTFDRGSGNTIYF
CDR3 DNA: TGTGCCAGCTCACAAACTTTCGACAGGGGGTCTGGAAACACCATATATTTT

V gene: TRBV13
clone size: .
J gene: TRBJ2-7
D gene: TRBD2
CDR3 protein: CASSAGLAGGYSYEQYF
CDR3 DNA: TGTGCCAGCAGCGCCGGCCTAGCGGGGGGGTACTCCTACGAGCAGTACTTC

V gene: TRBV5-1
clone size: .
J gene: TRBJ2-7
D gene: TRBD1
CDR3 protein: CASTLRDRDNYEQYF
CDR3 DNA: TGCGCCAGCACTTTAAGGGACAGGGATAACTACGAGCAGTACTTC

V gene: TRBV28
clone size: .
J gene: TRBJ1-3
D gene: .
CDR3 protein: CASSFWGRLSGNTIYF
CDR3 DNA: TGTGCCAGCAGTTTCTGGGGCAGGCTCTCTGGAAACACCATATATTTT

V gene: TRBV7-9
clone size: .
J gene: TRBJ1-2
D gene: .
CDR3 protein: CASSSGGHLLYGYTF
CDR3 DNA: TGTGCCAGCAGCTCCGGGGGCCACCTCCTCTATGGCTACACCTTC

V gene: TRBV28
clone size: .
J gene: TRBJ2-2
D gene: .
CDR3 protein: CASSPSSGLNTGELFF
CDR3 DNA: TGTGCCAGCAGTCCTAGCTCGGGACTCAACACCGGGGAGCTGTTTTTT

V gene: TRBV5-6
clone size: .
J gene: TRBJ2-6
D gene: .
CDR3 protein: CASRVSGANVLTF
CDR3 DNA: TGTGCCAGCAGGGTGTCCGGGGCCAACGTCCTGACTTTC

V gene: TRBV27
clone size: .
J gene: TRBJ1-2
D gene: .
CDR3 protein: CASSFRVSGTNYGYTF
CDR3 DNA: TGTGCCAGCAGTTTTCGGGTCTCCGGAACTAACTATGGCTACACCTTC

V gene: TRBV27
clone size: .
J gene: TRBJ2-2
D gene: .
CDR3 protein: CASRRDGNTGELFF
CDR3 DNA: TGTGCCAGCAGAAGGGACGGGAACACCGGGGAGCTGTTTTTT

V gene: TRBV25-1
clone size: .
J gene: TRBJ2-1
D gene: .
CDR3 protein: CASSEEAAYNEQFF
CDR3 DNA: TGTGCCAGCAGTGAAGAGGCAGCTTACAATGAGCAGTTCTTC

V gene: TRBV12-3/TRBV12-4
clone size: .
J gene: TRBJ2-7
D gene: .
CDR3 protein: CASSLNGGYEQYF
CDR3 DNA: TGTGCCAGCAGTTTGAACGGGGGCTACGAGCAGTACTTC

V gene: TRBV21-1
clone size: .
J gene: TRBJ1-4
D gene: .
CDR3 protein: CASSRDFKRDEKLFF
CDR3 DNA: TGTGCCAGCAGTCGGGATTTTAAGAGGGATGAAAAACTGTTTTTT

V gene: TRBV7-9
clone size: once
J gene: TRBJ1-1
D gene: .
CDR3 protein: CASSPSGRKKIGTEAFF
CDR3 DNA: TGTGCCAGCAGCCCGTCCGGGAGGAAAAAGATAGGCACTGAAGCTTTCTTT

V gene: TRBV5-1
clone size: .
J gene: TRBJ1-4
D gene: .
CDR3 protein: CASSQQGANEKLFF
CDR3 DNA: TGCGCCAGCAGCCAACAGGGCGCTAATGAAAAACTGTTTTTT

V gene: TRBV28
clone size: once
J gene: TRBJ2-7
D gene: .
CDR3 protein: CASSPTMLQDEQYF
CDR3 DNA: TGTGCCAGCAGCCCTACAATGCTACAAGACGAGCAGTACTTC

V gene: TRBV19
clone size: .
J gene: TRBJ1-4
D gene: .
CDR3 protein: CASSILSFGGEKLFF
CDR3 DNA: TGTGCCAGTAGTATTTTATCGTTTGGGGGTGAAAAACTGTTTTTT

V gene: TRBV6-5
clone size: .
J gene: TRBJ1-1
D gene: .
CDR3 protein: CASSSHGANTEAFF
CDR3 DNA: TGTGCCAGCAGTTCACACGGAGCGAACACTGAAGCTTTCTTT

V gene: TRBV28
clone size: .
J gene: TRBJ2-7
D gene: .
CDR3 protein: CASSLSREEQYF
CDR3 DNA: TGTGCCAGCAGTTTGAGCAGGGAGGAGCAGTACTTC

V gene: TRBV29-1
clone size: .
J gene: TRBJ2-7
D gene: .
CDR3 protein: CSVEVRSGLREQYF
CDR3 DNA: TGCAGCGTTGAAGTTCGTTCAGGGTTGCGCGAGCAGTACTTC

V gene: TRBV10-3
clone size: once
J gene: TRBJ1-1
D gene: .
CDR3 protein: CAITPSVGNTEAFF
CDR3 DNA: TGTGCCATCACTCCAAGTGTAGGGAACACTGAAGCTTTCTTT

V gene: TRBV19
clone size: .
J gene: TRBJ1-1
D gene: TRBD1
CDR3 protein: CASSIRDRGTEAFF
CDR3 DNA: TGTGCCAGTAGTATACGTGACAGGGGGACTGAAGCTTTCTTT

V gene: TRBV5-1
clone size: .
J gene: TRBJ1-2
D gene: .
CDR3 protein: CASSFGARGYTF
CDR3 DNA: TGCGCCAGCAGCTTCGGGGCTCGAGGCTACACCTTC

V gene: TRBV3-1/TRBV3-2
clone size: .
J gene: TRBJ2-1
D gene: TRBD1
CDR3 protein: CASSPVSGTGNNEQFF
CDR3 DNA: TGTGCCAGCAGCCCAGTTTCCGGGACAGGGAACAATGAGCAGTTCTTC

V gene: TRBV28
clone size: few
J gene: TRBJ1-5
D gene: TRBD1
CDR3 protein: CASRPIQGRRQPQHF
CDR3 DNA: TGTGCCAGCAGGCCCATACAGGGGAGGAGACAGCCCCAGCATTTT

V gene: TRBV3-1/TRBV3-2
clone size: .
J gene: TRBJ1-2
D gene: .
CDR3 protein: CASSPTGSGYTF
CDR3 DNA: TGTGCCAGCAGCCCCACAGGGAGTGGCTACACCTTC

V gene: TRBV11-2
clone size: .
J gene: TRBJ1-1
D gene: .
CDR3 protein: CASTWANTEAFF
CDR3 DNA: TGTGCCAGTACTTGGGCGAACACTGAAGCTTTCTTT

V gene: TRBV11-2
clone size: .
J gene: TRBJ1-1
D gene: TRBD1
CDR3 protein: CASSRQGRNTEAFF
CDR3 DNA: TGTGCCAGCAGCAGACAGGGCCGGAACACTGAAGCTTTCTTT

V gene: TRBV28
clone size: .
J gene: TRBJ1-2
D gene: .
CDR3 protein: CAIRGSGHYGYTF
CDR3 DNA: TGTGCCATCCGAGGTTCGGGACACTATGGCTACACCTTC

V gene: TRBV9
clone size: .
J gene: TRBJ1-3
D gene: .
CDR3 protein: CASSVGLQGAPGNTIYF
CDR3 DNA: TGTGCCAGCAGCGTCGGTCTTCAGGGAGCGCCTGGAAACACCATATATTTT